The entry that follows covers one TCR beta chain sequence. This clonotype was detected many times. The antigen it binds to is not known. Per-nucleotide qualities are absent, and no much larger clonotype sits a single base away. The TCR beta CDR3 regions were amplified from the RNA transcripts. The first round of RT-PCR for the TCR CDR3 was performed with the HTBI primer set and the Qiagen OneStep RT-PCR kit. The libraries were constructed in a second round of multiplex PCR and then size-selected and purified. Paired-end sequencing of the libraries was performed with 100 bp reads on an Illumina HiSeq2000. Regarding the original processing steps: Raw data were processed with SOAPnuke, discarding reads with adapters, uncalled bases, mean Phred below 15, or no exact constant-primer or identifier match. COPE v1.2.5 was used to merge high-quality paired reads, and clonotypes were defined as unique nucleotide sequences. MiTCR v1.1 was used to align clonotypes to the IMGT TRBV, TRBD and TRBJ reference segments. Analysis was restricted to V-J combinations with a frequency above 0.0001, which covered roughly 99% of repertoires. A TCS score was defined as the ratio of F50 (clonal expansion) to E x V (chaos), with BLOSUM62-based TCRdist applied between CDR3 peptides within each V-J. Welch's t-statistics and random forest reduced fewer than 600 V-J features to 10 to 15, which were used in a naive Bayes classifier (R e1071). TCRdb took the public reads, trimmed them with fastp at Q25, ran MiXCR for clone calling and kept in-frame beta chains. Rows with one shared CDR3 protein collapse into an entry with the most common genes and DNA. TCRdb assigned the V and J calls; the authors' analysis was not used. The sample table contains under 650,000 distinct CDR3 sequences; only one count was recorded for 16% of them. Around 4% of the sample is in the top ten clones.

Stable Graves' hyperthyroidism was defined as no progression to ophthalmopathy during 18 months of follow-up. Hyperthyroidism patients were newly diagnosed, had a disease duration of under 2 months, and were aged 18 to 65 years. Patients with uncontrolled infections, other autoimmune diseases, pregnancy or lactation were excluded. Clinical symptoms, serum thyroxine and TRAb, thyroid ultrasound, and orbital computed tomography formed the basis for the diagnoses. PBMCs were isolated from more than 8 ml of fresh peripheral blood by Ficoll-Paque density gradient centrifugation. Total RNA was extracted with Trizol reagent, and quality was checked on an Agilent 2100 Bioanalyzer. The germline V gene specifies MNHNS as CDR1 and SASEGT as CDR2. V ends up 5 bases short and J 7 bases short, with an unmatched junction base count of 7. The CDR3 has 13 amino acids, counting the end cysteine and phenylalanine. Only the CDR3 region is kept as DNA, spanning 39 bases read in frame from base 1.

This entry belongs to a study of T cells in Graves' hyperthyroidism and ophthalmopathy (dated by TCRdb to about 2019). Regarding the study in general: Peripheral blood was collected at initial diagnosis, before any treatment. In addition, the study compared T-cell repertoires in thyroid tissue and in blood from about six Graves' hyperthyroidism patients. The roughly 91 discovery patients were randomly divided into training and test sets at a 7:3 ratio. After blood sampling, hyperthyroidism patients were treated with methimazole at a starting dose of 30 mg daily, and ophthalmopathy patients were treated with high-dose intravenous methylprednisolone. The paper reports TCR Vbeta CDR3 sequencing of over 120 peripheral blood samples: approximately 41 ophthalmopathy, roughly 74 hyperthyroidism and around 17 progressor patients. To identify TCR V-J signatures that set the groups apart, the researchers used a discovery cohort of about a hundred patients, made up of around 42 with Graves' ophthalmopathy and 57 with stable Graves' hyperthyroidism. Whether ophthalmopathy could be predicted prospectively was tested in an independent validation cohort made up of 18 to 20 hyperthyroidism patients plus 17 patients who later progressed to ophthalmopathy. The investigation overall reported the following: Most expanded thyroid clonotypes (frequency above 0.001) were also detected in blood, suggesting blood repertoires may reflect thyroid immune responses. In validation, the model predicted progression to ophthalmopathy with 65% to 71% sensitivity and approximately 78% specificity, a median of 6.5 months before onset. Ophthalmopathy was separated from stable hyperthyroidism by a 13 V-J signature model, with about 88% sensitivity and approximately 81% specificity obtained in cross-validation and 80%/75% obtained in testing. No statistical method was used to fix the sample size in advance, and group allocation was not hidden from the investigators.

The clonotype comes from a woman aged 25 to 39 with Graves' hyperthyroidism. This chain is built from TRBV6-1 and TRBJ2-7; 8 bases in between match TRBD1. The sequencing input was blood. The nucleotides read TGTGCCAGCAGTAGACAGGGGACCAGGGAGCAGTACTTC. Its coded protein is CASSRQGTREQYF.